This is a list of T cell receptor beta chains from one sample in a study of quantifying T cell responses using KT2 cells. TCRdb itself ran the UMI-ligation and nested PCR reads through MiXCR, one entry per CDR3 protein. The repertoire holds around 44,000 distinct CDR3 sequences, with 17% as singletons. The sequencing input was PBMCs spiked with cells of the T cell clone KT2. These receptors were collected from a human donor. The CDR3 runs from the conserved cysteine through the conserved F or W. Fields, in order: J gene, V gene, CDR3 protein.

TRBJ2-3,TRBV12-3/TRBV12-4,CASSRQGGVPDTQYF
TRBJ1-1,TRBV18,CASSPWTGPEAFF
TRBJ1-1,TRBV12-3/TRBV12-4,CASSPKDRRGTEAFF
TRBJ2-6,TRBV2,CASSPFSTGANVLTF
TRBJ1-5,TRBV6-1,CASSEQGAGQPQHF
TRBJ1-1,TRBV11-2,CASSLDPNTEAFF
TRBJ2-1,TRBV12-3/TRBV12-4,CASSFESNEQFF
TRBJ1-1,TRBV6-2/TRBV6-3,CASSYNRNPVEAFF
TRBJ1-5,TRBV20-1,CSARVERGDLTPNQPQHF
TRBJ1-5,TRBV18,CASSPGSQGLQPQHF
TRBJ2-7,TRBV5-5,CASSLGTVGEQYF
TRBJ1-1,TRBV6-5,CATNPGAGTEAFF
TRBJ1-1,TRBV6-2/TRBV6-3,CATRGTPEAFF
TRBJ2-2,TRBV6-5,CASSYSKGALGGELFF
TRBJ2-7,TRBV20-1,CTPGGALPDF
TRBJ1-2,TRBV6-2/TRBV6-3,CASSYGQGSTYGYTF
TRBJ2-7,TRBV14,CASSQGTLYEQYF
TRBJ2-7,TRBV3-1,CASSHLALAGVGEQYF
TRBJ2-7,TRBV6-6,CASSPLYEQYF
TRBJ2-7,TRBV2,CASRSGIDRREQYF
TRBJ2-5,TRBV10-2,CASRRLAGAVETQYF
TRBJ2-2,TRBV30,CAWRGTGELFF
TRBJ2-7,TRBV29-1,CSVGGQGYEQYF
TRBJ1-1,TRBV29-1,CSAKRQGNTEAFF
TRBJ1-1,TRBV30,CAWSRPPAAEAFF
TRBJ1-2,TRBV12-3/TRBV12-4,CASSYIDRHSGYTF
TRBJ2-1,TRBV14,CASSQPGLRLNEQFF
TRBJ2-3,TRBV23-1,CASSQSGQGSTDTQYF
TRBJ1-2,TRBV29-1,CSVEDSEGFNYGYTF
TRBJ2-1,TRBV6-6,CASSTGLETNEQFF
TRBJ1-5,TRBV20-1,CSARGGPQPQHF
TRBJ2-6,TRBV12-3/TRBV12-4,CASSLISGANVLTF
TRBJ1-2,TRBV7-4,CASSLNRDRGVYGYTF
TRBJ2-6,TRBV27,CASAPPRDRNSGANVLTF
TRBJ2-3,TRBV10-3,CAASGAGLDTQYF
TRBJ2-1,TRBV6-1,CASSEALGSYNEQFF
TRBJ2-7,TRBV3-1,CASSQPYEQYF
TRBJ2-5,TRBV5-6,CASSLVGLGEETQYF
TRBJ2-7,TRBV11-2,CASSLDGSSGSFYEQYF
TRBJ2-7,TRBV29-1,CSVQVSGAYEQYF
TRBJ1-1,TRBV29-1,CSAGGAGDTEAFF
TRBJ2-1,TRBV6-4,CASSDGNRERGNEQFF
TRBJ2-1,TRBV20-1,CSARDGTQGLEQFF
TRBJ2-3,TRBV9,CASSVSPKGDGTQYF
TRBJ1-2,TRBV5-1,CASSLEWQNGYTF
TRBJ2-1,TRBV5-1,CASSLGASSYNEQFF
TRBJ1-2,TRBV4-1,CASSQVEGGYTF
TRBJ2-5,TRBV7-9,CASSYGAGGFQETQYF